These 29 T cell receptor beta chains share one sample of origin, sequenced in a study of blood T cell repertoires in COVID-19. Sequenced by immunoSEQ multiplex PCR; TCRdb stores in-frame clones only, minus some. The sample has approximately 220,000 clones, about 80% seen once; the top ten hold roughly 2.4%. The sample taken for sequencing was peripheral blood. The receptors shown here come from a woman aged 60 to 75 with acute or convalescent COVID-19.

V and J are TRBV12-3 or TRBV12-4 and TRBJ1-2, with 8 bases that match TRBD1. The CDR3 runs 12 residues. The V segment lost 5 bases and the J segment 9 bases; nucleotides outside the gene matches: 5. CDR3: CASSTGQASYTF. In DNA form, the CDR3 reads TGTGCCAGCAGTACGGGACAGGCAAGCTACACCTTC.

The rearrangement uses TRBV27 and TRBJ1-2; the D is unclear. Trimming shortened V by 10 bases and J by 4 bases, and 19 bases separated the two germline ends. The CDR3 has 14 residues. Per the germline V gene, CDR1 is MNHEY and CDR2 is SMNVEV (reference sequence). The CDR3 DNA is TGTGCCACCGCCCCTGGGCCAGGCGTCTATGGCTACACCTTC. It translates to CATAPGPGVYGYTF.

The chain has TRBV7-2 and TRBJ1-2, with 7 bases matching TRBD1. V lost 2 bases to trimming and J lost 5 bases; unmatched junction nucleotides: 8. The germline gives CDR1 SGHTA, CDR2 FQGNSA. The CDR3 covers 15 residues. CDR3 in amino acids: CASSLRYGTDYGYTF. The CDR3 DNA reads TGTGCCAGCAGCTTACGCTACGGGACAGATTATGGCTACACCTTC.

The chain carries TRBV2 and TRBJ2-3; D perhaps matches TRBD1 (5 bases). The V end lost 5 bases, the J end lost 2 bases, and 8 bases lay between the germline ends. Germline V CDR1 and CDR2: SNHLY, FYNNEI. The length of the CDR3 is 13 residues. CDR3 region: CASSYRNTDTQYF. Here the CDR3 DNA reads TGTGCCAGCAGTTACAGGAACACAGATACGCAGTATTTT.

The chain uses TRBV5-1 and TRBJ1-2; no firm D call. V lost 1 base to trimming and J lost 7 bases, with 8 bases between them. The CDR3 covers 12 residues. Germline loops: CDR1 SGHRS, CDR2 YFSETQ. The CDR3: CASSLSVGGYTF. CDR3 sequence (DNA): TGCGCCAGCAGCTTGTCGGTCGGTGGCTACACCTTC.

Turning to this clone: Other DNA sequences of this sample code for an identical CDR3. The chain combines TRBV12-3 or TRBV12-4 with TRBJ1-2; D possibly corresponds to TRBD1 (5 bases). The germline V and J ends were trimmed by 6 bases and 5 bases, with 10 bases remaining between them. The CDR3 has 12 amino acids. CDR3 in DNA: TGTGCCAGCAGCCCGGGGGTTTATGGCTACACCTTC. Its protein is CASSPGVYGYTF.

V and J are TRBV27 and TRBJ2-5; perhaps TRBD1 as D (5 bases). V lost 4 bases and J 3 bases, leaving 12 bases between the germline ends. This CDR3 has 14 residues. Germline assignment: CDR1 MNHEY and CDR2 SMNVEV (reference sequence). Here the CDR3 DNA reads TGTGCCAGCAGTTCAACAGGTTTGGAAGAGACCCAGTACTTC. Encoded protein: CASSSTGLEETQYF.

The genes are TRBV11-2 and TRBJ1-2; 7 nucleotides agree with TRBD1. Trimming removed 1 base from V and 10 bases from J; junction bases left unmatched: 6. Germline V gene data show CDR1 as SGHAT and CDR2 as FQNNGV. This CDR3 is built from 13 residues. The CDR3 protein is CASSLVTGATYTF. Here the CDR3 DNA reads TGTGCCAGCAGCTTAGTCACAGGGGCCACCTACACCTTC.

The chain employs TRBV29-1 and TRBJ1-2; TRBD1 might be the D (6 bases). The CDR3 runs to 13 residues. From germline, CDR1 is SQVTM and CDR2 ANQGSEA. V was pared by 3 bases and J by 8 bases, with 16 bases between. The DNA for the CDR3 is TGCAGCGTTGACAGGGGCGGAGGTGGGGGCTACACCTTC. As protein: CSVDRGGGGGYTF. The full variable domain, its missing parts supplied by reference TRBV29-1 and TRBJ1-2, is SAVISQKPSRDICQRGTSLTIQCQVDSQVTMMFWYRQQPGQSLTLIATANQGSEATYESGFVIDKFPISRPNLTFSTLTVSNMSPEDSSIYLCSVDRGGGGGYTFGSGTRLTVV.

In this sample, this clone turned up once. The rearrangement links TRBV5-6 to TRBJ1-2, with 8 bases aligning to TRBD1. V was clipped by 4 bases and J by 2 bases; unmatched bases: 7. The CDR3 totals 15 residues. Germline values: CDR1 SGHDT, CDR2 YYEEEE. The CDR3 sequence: CASSLGQGTNYGYTF. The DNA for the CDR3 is TGTGCCAGCAGCCTCGGACAGGGAACAAACTATGGCTACACCTTC.

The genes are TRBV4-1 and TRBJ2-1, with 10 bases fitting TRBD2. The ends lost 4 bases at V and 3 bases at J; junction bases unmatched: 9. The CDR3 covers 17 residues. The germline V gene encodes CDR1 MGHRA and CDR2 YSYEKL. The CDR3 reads CASSLRAGGHFYNEQFF. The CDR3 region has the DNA TGCGCCAGCAGCCTGCGAGCGGGGGGGCATTTCTACAATGAGCAGTTCTTC.

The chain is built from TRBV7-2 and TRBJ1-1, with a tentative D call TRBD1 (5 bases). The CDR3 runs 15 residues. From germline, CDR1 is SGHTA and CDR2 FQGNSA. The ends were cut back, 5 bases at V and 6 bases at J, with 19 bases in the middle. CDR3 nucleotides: TGTGCCAGCAGCGCTATGCTATCAGGGTGGTCTGAAGCTTTCTTT. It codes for CASSAMLSGWSEAFF.

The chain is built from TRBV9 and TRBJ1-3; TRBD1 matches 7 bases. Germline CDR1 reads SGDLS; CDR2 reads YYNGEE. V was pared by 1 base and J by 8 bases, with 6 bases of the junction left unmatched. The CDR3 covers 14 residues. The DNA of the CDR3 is TGTGCCAGCAGCGTATCAGGGGGGTTGGACACCATATATTTT. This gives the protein CASSVSGGLDTIYF.

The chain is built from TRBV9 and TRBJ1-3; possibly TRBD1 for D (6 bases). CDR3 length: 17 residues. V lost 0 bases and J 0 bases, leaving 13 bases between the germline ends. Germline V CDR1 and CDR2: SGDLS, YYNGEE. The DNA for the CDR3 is TGTGCCAGCAGCGTAGGAGGCGGACAGACCTCTGGAAACACCATATATTTT. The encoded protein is CASSVGGGQTSGNTIYF.

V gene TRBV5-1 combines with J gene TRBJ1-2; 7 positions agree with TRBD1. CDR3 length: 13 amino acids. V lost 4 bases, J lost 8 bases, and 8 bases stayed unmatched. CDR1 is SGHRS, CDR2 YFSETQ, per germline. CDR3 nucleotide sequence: TGCGCCAGCAGCCAAGACAGGGCTGGGGGCTACACCTTC. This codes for CASSQDRAGGYTF.

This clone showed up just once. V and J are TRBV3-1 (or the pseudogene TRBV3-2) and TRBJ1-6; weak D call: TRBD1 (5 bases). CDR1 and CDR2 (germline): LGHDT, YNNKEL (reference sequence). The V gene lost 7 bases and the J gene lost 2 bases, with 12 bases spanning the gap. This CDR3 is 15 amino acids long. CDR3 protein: CASTDREAYNSPLHF. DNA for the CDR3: TGTGCCAGCACCGACAGAGAGGCCTATAATTCACCCCTCCACTTT.

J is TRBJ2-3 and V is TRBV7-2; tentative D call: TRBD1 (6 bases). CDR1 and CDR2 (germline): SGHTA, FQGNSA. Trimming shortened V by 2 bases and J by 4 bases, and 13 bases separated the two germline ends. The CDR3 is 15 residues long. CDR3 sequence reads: CASSLLLTGSDTQYF. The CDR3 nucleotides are TGTGCCAGCAGCTTACTACTTACAGGGTCAGATACGCAGTATTTT.

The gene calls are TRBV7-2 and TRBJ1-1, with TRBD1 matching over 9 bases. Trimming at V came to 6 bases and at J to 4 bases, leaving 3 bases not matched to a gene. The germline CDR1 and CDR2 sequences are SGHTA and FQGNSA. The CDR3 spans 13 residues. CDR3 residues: CASRRDRVTEAFF. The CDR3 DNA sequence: TGTGCCAGCAGGCGGGACAGGGTCACTGAAGCTTTCTTT.

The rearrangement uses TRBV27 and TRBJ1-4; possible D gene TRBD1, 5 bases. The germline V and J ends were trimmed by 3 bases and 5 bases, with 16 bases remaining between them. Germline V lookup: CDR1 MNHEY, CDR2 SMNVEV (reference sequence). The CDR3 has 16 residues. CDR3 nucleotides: TGTGCCAGCAGTTTGGAGGGGACGCCCGGGAATGAAAAACTGTTTTTT. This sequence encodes CASSLEGTPGNEKLFF.

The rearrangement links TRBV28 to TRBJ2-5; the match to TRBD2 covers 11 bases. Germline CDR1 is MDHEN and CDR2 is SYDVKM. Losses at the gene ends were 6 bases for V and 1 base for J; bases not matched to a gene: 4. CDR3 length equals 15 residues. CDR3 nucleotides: TGTGCCAGCAGGCCTAGCGGGGGGCCCCAAGAGACCCAGTACTTC. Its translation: CASRPSGGPQETQYF.

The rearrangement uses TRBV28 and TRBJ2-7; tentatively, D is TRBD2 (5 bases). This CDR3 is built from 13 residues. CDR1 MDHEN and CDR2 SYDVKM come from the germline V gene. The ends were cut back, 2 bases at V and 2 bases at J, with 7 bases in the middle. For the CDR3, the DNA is TGTGCCAGCAGTTTAGGACTCCCCTACGAGCAGTACTTC. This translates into CASSLGLPYEQYF.

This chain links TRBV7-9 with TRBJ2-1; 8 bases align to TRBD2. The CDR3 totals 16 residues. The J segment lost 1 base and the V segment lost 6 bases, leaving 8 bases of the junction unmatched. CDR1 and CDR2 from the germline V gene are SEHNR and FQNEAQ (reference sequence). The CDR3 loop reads CASRPIAGLSYNEQFF. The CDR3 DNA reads TGTGCCAGCAGACCAATAGCGGGACTGTCCTACAATGAGCAGTTCTTC.

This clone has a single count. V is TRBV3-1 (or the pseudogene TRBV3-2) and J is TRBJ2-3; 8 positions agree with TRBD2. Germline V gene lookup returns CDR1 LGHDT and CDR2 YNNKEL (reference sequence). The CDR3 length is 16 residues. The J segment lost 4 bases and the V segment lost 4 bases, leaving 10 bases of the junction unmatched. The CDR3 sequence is CASSLRPGLVADTQYF. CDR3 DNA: TGTGCCAGCAGCCTCCGGCCGGGACTAGTCGCAGATACGCAGTATTTT.

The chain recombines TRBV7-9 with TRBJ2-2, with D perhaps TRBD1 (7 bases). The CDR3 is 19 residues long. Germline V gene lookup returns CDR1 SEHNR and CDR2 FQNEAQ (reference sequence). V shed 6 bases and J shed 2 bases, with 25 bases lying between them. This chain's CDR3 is CASRKYRGGSARNTGELFF. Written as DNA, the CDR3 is TGTGCCAGCAGGAAATACAGGGGAGGATCGGCGAGAAACACCGGGGAGCTGTTTTTT.

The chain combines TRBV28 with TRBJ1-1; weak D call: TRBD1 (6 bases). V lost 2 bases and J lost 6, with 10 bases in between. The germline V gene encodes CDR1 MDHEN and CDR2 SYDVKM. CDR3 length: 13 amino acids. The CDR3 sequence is CASSLARGSEAFF. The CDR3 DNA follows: TGTGCCAGCAGTTTAGCTAGGGGGTCTGAAGCTTTCTTT.

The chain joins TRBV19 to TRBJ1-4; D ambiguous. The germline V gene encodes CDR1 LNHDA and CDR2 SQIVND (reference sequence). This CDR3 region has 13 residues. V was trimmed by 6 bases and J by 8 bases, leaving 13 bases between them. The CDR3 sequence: CASSTRRVEKLFF. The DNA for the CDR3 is TGTGCCAGTAGCACGAGGCGCGTGGAAAAACTGTTTTTT.

The DNA of the CDR3 is TGTGCCAGCTCACCGGGGGACAGGGGGCCAAGTGGCTACACCTTC. Amino acid sequence: CASSPGDRGPSGYTF. The chain employs TRBV18 and TRBJ1-2; 12 bases match TRBD1. This CDR3 is built from 15 residues. Germline V lookup: CDR1 KGHSH, CDR2 LQKENI. Trimming removed 3 bases from V and 7 bases from J; junction bases left unmatched: 6.

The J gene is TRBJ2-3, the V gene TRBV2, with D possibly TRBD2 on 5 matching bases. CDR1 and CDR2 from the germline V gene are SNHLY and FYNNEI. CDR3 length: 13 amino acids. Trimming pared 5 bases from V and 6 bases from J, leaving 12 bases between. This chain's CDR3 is CASSRRGSDTQYF. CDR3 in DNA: TGTGCCAGCAGTCGCCGAGGGAGCGATACGCAGTATTTT.

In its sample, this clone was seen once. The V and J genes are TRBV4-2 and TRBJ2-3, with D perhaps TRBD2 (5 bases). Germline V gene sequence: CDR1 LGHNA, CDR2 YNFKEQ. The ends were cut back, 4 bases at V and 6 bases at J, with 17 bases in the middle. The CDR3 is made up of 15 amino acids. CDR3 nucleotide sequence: TGTGCCAGCAGCCTGAGGGTCGGCCGCGGGGATACGCAGTATTTT. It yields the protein CASSLRVGRGDTQYF.